What follows are 5 T cell receptor beta chains derived from one specimen sequenced in a study of blood T cell repertoires in COVID-19. The protocol was immunoSEQ multiplex PCR, while the TCRdb copy is restricted to in-frame clones and leaves out a portion. The repertoire consists of about 90,000 clones, with 70% to 85% occurring once and the leading ten covering over 6.5%. The sample was peripheral blood. The origin of the receptors is a man aged 65-85 years with acute or convalescent COVID-19.

The genes are TRBV27 and TRBJ1-5, with 10 bases lining up with TRBD1. Germline trimming cut 5 bases from V and 3 bases from J; bases unmatched to any gene: 10. Germline lookup yields CDR1 MNHEY and CDR2 SMNVEV (reference sequence). There are 17 residues in the CDR3. CDR3 amino acids: CASSPQRDRGFNQPQHF. CDR3 sequence (DNA): TGTGCCAGCAGTCCCCAAAGGGACAGGGGATTCAATCAGCCCCAGCATTTT.

This chain uses TRBV7-2 with TRBJ1-1; D perhaps matches TRBD1 (5 bases). Germline CDR1 SGHTA, CDR2 FQGNSA. The CDR3 extends over 14 amino acids. V was cut by 1 base and J by 4 bases, with 10 bases left in between. CDR3: CASSLVQGGTEAFF. For the CDR3, the DNA is TGTGCCAGCAGCTTAGTGCAGGGCGGCACTGAAGCTTTCTTT.

This clone showed up just a few times. V is TRBV5-1 and J is TRBJ2-3; 7 nucleotides match TRBD1. V lost 2 bases, J lost 1 base, and 1 base stayed unmatched. CDR1 is SGHRS, CDR2 YFSETQ, per germline. CDR3 length: 14 amino acids. CDR3 residues: CASSFGQGTDTQYF. The CDR3 nucleotides read TGCGCCAGCAGCTTTGGACAGGGCACAGATACGCAGTATTTT. Filled out from reference TRBV5-1 and TRBJ2-3, the complete variable domain reads KAGVTQTPRYLIKTRGQQVTLSCSPISGHRSVSWYQQTPGQGLQFLFEYFSETQRNKGNFPGRFSGRQFSNSRSEMNVSTLELGDSALYLCASSFGQGTDTQYFGPGTRLTVL.

The chain has TRBV30 and TRBJ1-1, with D perhaps TRBD1 (6 bases). The CDR3 has 13 residues. The V and J ends lost 5 bases and 0 bases respectively, with 10 bases between them. Looked up from germline, CDR1 is GTSNPN and CDR2 is SVGIG (reference sequence). The CDR3 loop is CAWDGQLNTEAFF. The CDR3 nucleotides are TGTGCCTGGGACGGACAGTTGAACACTGAAGCTTTCTTT.

The J gene is TRBJ2-5, the V gene TRBV2; unclear D gene. Germline loops: CDR1 SNHLY, CDR2 FYNNEI. The CDR3 totals 10 residues. V dropped 4 bases and J dropped 7 bases, with 4 bases sitting between them. In DNA form, the CDR3 reads TGTGCCAGCAGTGCGGGGACCCAGTACTTC. Residues: CASSAGTQYF.